These 10 T cell receptor beta chains were sequenced from one sample in a study of vaccination and CD4 T cells after COVID-19. Specified treatment: 10-day PBMC culture with coronavirus spike peptide pools or control peptides (ViraFEST assay). According to the study, CD4+ T cells from the unexposed donor were gathered ahead of the COVID-19 pandemic (2011-2018). Antigen specificity for these receptors is unknown. The Oncomine TCR Beta short-read assay was what sequenced the DNA obtained from cultured CD4+ T cells. TCRdb used MiXCR to reprocess the PCR reads, holding one entry per CDR3 protein. The sample shows 4,800 or so distinct CDR3 sequences, about 28% of them seen only once. Sequencing input: CD4+ T cells from blood, cultured in vitro. Receptor source: a human donor in good health.

This chain connects TRBV21-1 to TRBJ1-6; TRBD1 reflects the table's D call only, with no check against the DNA. TRBV21-1 is shown as a pseudogene. CDR3 size: 19 residues. CDR3 nucleotides: TGTGCCAGCAGCAAAAGGGTGACAGGGGTTAGCTCCTATAATTCACCCCTCCACTTT. This sequence encodes CASSKRVTGVSSYNSPLHF.

J is TRBJ2-5 and V is TRBV20-1; 7 bases are shared with TRBD1. V lost 3 bases, J lost 5 bases, and 6 bases stayed unmatched. The CDR3 contains 13 residues. Germline loops: CDR1 DFQATT, CDR2 SNEGSKA (reference sequence). CDR3 region: CSARKGGAETQYF. Here the CDR3 DNA reads TGCAGTGCTAGGAAAGGGGGCGCCGAGACCCAGTACTTC.

Here the CDR3 reads CASSSSGYWNTEAFF. CDR3 nucleotides: TGTGCCAGCAGCTCATCAGGGTACTGGAACACTGAAGCTTTCTTT. This chain connects TRBV11-2 to TRBJ1-1, with D perhaps TRBD1 (5 bases). This CDR3 has 15 amino acids. The germline CDR1 and CDR2 sequences are SGHAT and FQNNGV. V lost 4 bases, J lost 1 base, and 13 bases lay in between.

This clonotype was found once. The CDR3 loop reads CASTGDMNTEAFF. In nucleotides, the CDR3 is TGCGCCAGCACGGGGGACATGAACACTGAAGCTTTCTTT. The chain employs TRBV5-1 and TRBJ1-1, with D tentatively TRBD1 (6 bases). Trimming took 6 bases from V and 0 from J, leaving 9 bases between them. Germline V gives CDR1 SGHRS, CDR2 YFSETQ. There are 13 residues in the CDR3.

By frequency in the sample, this clonotype is medium-sized (0.01 to 0.1%). This chain connects TRBV6-5 to TRBJ2-7; 10 nucleotides align to TRBD1. CDR1 is MNHEY, CDR2 SVGAGI, per germline. The CDR3 extends over 14 amino acids. Unmatched junction bases numbered 6, after V lost 4 bases and J lost 6 bases. Here the CDR3 DNA reads TGTGCCAGCAGTTTCGGGACAGGGGCTCGCGAGCAGTACTTC. Translating gives CASSFGTGAREQYF.

This clonotype was picked up a small number of times. The chain employs TRBV6-2 or TRBV6-3 and TRBJ2-7; TRBD1 might be the D (6 bases). V dropped 9 bases and J dropped 3 bases, with 18 bases sitting between them. The CDR3 consists of 14 residues. Germline V gene lookup returns CDR1 MNHEY and CDR2 SVGEGT. CDR3 nucleotides: TGTGCCAGTCATAGGGGGTATCCCGACTACGAGCAGTACTTC. This gives the protein CASHRGYPDYEQYF.

This clonotype appeared a few times. The chain carries TRBV11-2 and TRBJ1-5, with no clear D. Germline CDR1 SGHAT, CDR2 FQNNGV. The CDR3 has 13 amino acids. V lost 1 base and J lost 7, with 8 bases in between. The CDR3 loop is CASSLGTEQPQHF. CDR3 bases: TGTGCCAGCAGCTTAGGGACCGAACAGCCCCAGCATTTT. Using reference TRBV11-2 and TRBJ1-5 for the parts outside the CDR3, the full variable domain is EAGVAQSPRYKIIEKRQSVAFWCNPISGHATLYWYQQILGQGPKLLIQFQNNGVVDDSQLPKDRFSAERLKGVDSTLKIQPAKLEDSAVYLCASSLGTEQPQHFGDGTRLSIL.

The chain is built from TRBV12-3 or TRBV12-4 and TRBJ2-2; D is unresolved. This CDR3 is built from 14 residues. Trimming removed 8 bases from V and 0 bases from J, with 10 bases in between. The CDR3 DNA reads as TGTGCCAGCGAACCCGGTTCGAACACCGGGGAGCTGTTTTTT. It is translated as CASEPGSNTGELFF.

The chain employs TRBV7-2 and TRBJ1-1; D is unresolved. The germline V gene encodes CDR1 SGHTA and CDR2 FQGNSA. The CDR3 extends over 15 amino acids. The V end lost 1 base, the J end lost 1 base, and 10 bases lay between the germline ends. The CDR3 sequence is CASSLVTIRNTEAFF. DNA of the CDR3: TGTGCCAGCAGCTTAGTTACGATAAGGAACACTGAAGCTTTCTTT.

This clonotype has just a few counts. V gene TRBV2 combines with J gene TRBJ2-7; unclear D gene. V gave up 1 base and J gave up 7 bases, with 5 bases separating them. CDR3 length equals 11 residues. Looked up from germline, CDR1 is SNHLY and CDR2 is FYNNEI. The CDR3 DNA reads TGTGCCAGCAGTGAAGGAAGAGAGCAGTACTTC. It specifies CASSEGREQYF.